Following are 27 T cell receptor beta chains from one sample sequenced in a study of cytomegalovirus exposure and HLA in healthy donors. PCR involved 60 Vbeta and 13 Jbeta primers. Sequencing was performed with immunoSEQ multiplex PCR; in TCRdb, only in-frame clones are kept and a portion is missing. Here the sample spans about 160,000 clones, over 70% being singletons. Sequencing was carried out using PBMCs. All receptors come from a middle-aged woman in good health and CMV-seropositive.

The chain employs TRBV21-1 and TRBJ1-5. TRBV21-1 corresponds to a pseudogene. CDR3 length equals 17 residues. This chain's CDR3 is CASSNGDRRRGNQPQHF. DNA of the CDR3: TGTGCCAGCAGCAATGGCGATCGTAGACGGGGCAATCAGCCCCAGCATTTT.

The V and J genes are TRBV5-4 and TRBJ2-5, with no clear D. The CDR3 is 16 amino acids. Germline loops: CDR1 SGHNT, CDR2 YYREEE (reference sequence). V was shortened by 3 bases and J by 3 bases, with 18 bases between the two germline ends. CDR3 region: CASSSAARRGEETQYF. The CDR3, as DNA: TGTGCCAGCAGCTCGGCCGCCAGAAGAGGAGAAGAGACCCAGTACTTC.

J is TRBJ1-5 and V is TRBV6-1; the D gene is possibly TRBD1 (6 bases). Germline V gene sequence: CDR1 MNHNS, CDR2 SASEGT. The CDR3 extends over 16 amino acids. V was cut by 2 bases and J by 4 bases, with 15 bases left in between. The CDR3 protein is CASSEILGQPNQPQHF. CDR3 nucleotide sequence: TGTGCCAGCAGTGAAATATTAGGACAGCCGAATCAGCCCCAGCATTTT.

The CDR3 spells CASSLGQGNQPQHF. CDR3 bases: TGTGCCAGCAGTCTTGGACAGGGCAATCAGCCCCAGCATTTT. The rearrangement joins TRBV6-5 to TRBJ1-5; TRBD1 agrees at 7 bases. Unmatched junction bases numbered 3, after V lost 5 bases and J lost 2 bases. The CDR3 extends over 14 amino acids. Germline V gene data show CDR1 as MNHEY and CDR2 as SVGAGI.

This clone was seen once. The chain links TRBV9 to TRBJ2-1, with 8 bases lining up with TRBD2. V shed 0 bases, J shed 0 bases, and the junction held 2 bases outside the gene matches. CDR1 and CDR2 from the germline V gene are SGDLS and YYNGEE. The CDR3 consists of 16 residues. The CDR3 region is CASSVGRGVSYNEQFF. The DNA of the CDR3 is TGTGCCAGCAGCGTAGGGCGGGGGGTCTCCTACAATGAGCAGTTCTTC.

CDR3 protein: CASSLQGVGYYGYTF. The CDR3 coding sequence is TGTGCCAGCAGCCTACAGGGGGTGGGGTACTATGGCTACACCTTC. V is TRBV5-6 and J is TRBJ1-2, with 8 bases fitting TRBD1. The CDR3 length is 15 residues. The germline V gene has CDR1 SGHDT and CDR2 YYEEEE. Trimming took 4 bases from V and 3 from J; bases not matched to a gene: 8.

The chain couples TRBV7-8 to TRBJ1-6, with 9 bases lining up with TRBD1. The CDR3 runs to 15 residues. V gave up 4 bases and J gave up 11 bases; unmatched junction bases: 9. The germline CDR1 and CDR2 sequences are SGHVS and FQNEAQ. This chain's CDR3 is CASSWSGTGKPPLHF. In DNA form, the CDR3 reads TGTGCCAGCAGCTGGTCCGGGACAGGGAAGCCACCCCTCCACTTT.

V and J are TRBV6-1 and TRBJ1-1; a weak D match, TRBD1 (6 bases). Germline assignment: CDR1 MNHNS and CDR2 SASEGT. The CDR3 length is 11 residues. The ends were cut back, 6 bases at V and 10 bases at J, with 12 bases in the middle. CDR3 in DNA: TGTGCCAGCAGGGCCGGACAGTCAGCTTTCTTT. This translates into CASRAGQSAFF.

The CDR3 region has the DNA TGTGCCAGCAGCTTGGTTGCAACAGGCACCATCTATGGCTACACCTTC. As protein: CASSLVATGTIYGYTF. This chain uses TRBV5-6 with TRBJ1-2; D might be TRBD1 (5 bases). V lost 0 bases and J 4 bases, leaving 16 bases between the germline ends. The length of the CDR3 is 16 residues. CDR1 and CDR2 (germline): SGHDT, YYEEEE.

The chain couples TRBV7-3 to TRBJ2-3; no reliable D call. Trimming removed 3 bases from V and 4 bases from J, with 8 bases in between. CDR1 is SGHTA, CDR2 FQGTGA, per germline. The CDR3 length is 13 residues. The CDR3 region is CASSFFGADTQYF. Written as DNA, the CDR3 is TGTGCCAGCAGCTTTTTCGGAGCAGATACGCAGTATTTT.

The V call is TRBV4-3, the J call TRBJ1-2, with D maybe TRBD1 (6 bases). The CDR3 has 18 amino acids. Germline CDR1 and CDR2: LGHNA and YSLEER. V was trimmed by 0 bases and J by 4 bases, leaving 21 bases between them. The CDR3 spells CASSQDIPSPGQIYGYTF. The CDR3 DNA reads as TGCGCCAGCAGCCAAGATATCCCTTCACCCGGACAGATCTATGGCTACACCTTC.

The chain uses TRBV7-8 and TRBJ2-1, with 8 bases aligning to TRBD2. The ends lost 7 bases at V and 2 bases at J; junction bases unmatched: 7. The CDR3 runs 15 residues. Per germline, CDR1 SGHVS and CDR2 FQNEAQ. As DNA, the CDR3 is TGTGCCAGCATCCCAGCGGGGGACACCTACAATGAGCAGTTCTTC. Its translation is CASIPAGDTYNEQFF.

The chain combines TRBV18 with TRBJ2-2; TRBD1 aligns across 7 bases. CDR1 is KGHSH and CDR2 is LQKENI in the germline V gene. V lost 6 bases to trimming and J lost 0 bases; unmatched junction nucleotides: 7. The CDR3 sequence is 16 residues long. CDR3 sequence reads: CASSLQGIPNTGELFF. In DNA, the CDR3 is TGTGCCAGCTCGCTACAGGGGATTCCGAACACCGGGGAGCTGTTTTTT.

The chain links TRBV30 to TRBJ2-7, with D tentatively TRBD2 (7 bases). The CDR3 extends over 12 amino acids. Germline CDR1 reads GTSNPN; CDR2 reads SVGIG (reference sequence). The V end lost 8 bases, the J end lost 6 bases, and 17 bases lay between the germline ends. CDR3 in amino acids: CAHEGGGREQYF. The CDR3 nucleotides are TGTGCCCACGAGGGGGGGGGTCGCGAGCAGTACTTC.

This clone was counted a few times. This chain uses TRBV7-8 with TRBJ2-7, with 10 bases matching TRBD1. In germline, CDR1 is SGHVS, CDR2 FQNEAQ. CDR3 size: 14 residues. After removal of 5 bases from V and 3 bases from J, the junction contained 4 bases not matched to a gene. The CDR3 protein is CASSPGTGVYEQYF. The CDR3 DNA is TGTGCCAGCAGCCCCGGGACAGGGGTCTACGAGCAGTACTTC.

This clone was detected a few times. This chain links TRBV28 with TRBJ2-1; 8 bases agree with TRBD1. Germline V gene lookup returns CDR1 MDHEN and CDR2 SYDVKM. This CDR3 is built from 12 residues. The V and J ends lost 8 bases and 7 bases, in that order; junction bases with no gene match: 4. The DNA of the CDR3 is TGTGCCAGCCGGAGGACAGGGAATGAGCAGTTCTTC. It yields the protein CASRRTGNEQFF.

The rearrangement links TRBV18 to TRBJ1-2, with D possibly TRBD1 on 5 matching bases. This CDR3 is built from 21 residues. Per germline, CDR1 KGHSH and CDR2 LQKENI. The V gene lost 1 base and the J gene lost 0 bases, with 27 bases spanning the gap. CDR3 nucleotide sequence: TGTGCCAGCTCACCACTGCCCACCCCGCCCAAGGGGCGAAGCCCTAACTATGGCTACACCTTC. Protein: CASSPLPTPPKGRSPNYGYTF.

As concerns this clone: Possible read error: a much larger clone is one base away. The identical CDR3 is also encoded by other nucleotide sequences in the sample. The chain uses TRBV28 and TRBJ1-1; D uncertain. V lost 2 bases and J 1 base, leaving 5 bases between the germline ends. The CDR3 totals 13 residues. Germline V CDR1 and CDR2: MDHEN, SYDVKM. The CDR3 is CASSLGGNTEAFF. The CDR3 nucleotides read TGTGCCAGCAGTTTAGGAGGGAACACTGAAGCTTTCTTT.

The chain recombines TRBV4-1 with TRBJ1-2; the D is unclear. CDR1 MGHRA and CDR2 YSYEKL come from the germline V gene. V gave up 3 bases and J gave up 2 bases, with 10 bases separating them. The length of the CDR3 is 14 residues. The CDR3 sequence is CASSHTPENYGYTF. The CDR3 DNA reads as TGCGCCAGCAGCCACACTCCCGAGAACTATGGCTACACCTTC.

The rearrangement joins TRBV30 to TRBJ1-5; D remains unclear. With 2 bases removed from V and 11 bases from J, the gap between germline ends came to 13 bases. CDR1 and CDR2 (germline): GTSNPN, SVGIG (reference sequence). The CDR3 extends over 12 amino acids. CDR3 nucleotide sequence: TGTGCCTGGAGTAAAGAACGAGGAGCCCAGCATTTT. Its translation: CAWSKERGAQHF. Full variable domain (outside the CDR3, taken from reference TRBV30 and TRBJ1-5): SQTIHQWPATLVQPVGSPLSLECTVEGTSNPNLYWYRQAAGRGLQLLFYSVGIGQISSEVPQNLSASRPQDRQFILSSKKLLLSDSGFYLCAWSKERGAQHFGDGTRLSIL.

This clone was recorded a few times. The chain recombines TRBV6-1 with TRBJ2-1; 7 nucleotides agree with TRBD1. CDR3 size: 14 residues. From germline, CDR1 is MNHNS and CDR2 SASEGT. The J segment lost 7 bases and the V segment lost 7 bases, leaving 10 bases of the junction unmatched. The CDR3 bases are TGTGCCAGCAAGCCAGGGGGTCGGGGAAATGAGCAGTTCTTC. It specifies CASKPGGRGNEQFF.

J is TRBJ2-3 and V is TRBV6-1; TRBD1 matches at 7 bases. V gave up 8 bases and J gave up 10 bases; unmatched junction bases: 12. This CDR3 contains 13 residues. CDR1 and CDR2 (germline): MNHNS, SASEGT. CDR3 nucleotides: TGTGCCAGCGCAAGTGTAGGGGGCCTCTCGCAGTATTTT. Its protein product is CASASVGGLSQYF.

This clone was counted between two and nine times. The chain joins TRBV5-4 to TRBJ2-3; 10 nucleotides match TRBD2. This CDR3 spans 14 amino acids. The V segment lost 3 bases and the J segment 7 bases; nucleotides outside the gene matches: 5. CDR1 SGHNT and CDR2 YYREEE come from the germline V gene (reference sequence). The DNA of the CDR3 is TGTGCCAGCAGCTCGGGACTAGCGTCTAATACGCAGTATTTT. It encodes CASSSGLASNTQYF.

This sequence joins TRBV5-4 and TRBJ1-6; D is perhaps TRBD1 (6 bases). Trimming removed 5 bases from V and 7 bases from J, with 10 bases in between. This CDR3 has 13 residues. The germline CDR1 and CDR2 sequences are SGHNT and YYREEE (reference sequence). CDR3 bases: TGTGCCAGCAGACAGGGACCGAATTCACCCCTCCACTTT. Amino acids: CASRQGPNSPLHF. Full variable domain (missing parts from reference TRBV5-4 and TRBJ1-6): ETGVTQSPTHLIKTRGQQVTLRCSSQSGHNTVSWYQQALGQGPQFIFQYYREEENGRGNFPPRFSGLQFPNYSSELNVNALELDDSALYLCASRQGPNSPLHFGNGTRLTVT.

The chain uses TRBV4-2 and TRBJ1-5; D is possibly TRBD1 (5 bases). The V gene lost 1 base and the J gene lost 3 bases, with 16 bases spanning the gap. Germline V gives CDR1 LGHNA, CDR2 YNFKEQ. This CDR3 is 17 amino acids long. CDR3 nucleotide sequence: TGTGCCAGCAGCCAAGGTGCAGGGCTGAACTTCAATCAGCCCCAGCATTTT. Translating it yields CASSQGAGLNFNQPQHF.

The CDR3 spells CASSLARAGGSPDTQYF. The CDR3, as DNA: TGTGCCAGCAGCTTAGCGAGGGCGGGGGGGTCCCCAGATACGCAGTATTTT. The V call is TRBV7-2, the J call TRBJ2-3, with TRBD2 identical over 9 bases. Unmatched junction bases numbered 8, after V lost 0 bases and J lost 4 bases. CDR3 length equals 17 residues. Germline assignment: CDR1 SGHTA and CDR2 FQGNSA.

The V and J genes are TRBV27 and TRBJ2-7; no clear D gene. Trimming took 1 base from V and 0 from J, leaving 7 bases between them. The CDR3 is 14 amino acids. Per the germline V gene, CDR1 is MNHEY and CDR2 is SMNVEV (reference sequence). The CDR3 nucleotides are TGTGCCAGCAGTTTATTTAGGAGCTCCTACGAGCAGTACTTC. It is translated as CASSLFRSSYEQYF.